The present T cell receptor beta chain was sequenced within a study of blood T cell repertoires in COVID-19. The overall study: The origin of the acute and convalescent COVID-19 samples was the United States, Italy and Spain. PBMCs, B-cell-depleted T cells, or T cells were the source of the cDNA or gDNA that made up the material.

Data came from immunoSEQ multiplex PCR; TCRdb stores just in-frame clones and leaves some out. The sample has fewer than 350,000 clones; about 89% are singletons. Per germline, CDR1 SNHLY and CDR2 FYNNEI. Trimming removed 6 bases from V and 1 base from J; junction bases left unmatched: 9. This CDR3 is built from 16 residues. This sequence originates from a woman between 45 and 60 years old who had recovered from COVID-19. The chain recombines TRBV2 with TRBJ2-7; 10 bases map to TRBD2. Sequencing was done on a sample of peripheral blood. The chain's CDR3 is CASRGPSGGLSYEQYF. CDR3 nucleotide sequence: TGTGCCAGCAGGGGGCCTAGCGGGGGCCTATCCTACGAGCAGTACTTC.